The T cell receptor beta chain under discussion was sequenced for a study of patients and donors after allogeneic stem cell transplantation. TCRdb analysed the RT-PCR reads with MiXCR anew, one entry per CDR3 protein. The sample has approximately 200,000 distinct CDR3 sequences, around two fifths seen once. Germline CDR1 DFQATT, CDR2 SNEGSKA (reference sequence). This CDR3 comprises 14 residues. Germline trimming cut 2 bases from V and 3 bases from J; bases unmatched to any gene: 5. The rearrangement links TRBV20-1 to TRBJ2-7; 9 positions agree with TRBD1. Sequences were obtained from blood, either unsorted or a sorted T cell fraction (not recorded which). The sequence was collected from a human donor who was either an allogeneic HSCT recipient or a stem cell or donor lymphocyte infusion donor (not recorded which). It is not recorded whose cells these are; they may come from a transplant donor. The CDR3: CSARRDRDIYEQYF. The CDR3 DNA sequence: TGCAGTGCTAGAAGGGACAGGGATATCTACGAGCAGTACTTC.